The 27 T cell receptor beta chains reported below all come from one sample, sequenced in a study of blood T cell repertoires in COVID-19. Generated by immunoSEQ multiplex PCR, the TCRdb table keeps only in-frame clones and is missing some. Of around 170,000 clones in the sample, roughly four fifths were seen once. The material sequenced was peripheral blood. These receptors all come from a woman aged 40 to 49 with acute or convalescent COVID-19.

This chain uses TRBV19 with TRBJ2-4, with a weak D call TRBD2 (5 bases). Germline V gene data show CDR1 as LNHDA and CDR2 as SQIVND (reference sequence). This CDR3 has 19 amino acids. Trimming stripped 3 bases from V and 0 bases from J, with 21 bases between. DNA of the CDR3: TGTGCCAGTAGTATCCCAGCGGCCGCGGGCTTCATAGCCAAAAACATTCAGTACTTC. This sequence encodes CASSIPAAAGFIAKNIQYF.

The chain is built from TRBV19 and TRBJ1-5, with TRBD1 identical over 9 bases. Trimming cost V 7 bases and J 4 bases; bases outside gene matches: 8. The CDR3 is made up of 15 amino acids. CDR1 LNHDA and CDR2 SQIVND come from the germline V gene (reference sequence). The DNA for the CDR3 is TGTGCCAGTACCTCGGCCGGGACAGGGAATCAGCCCCAGCATTTT. Translating it yields CASTSAGTGNQPQHF. Full variable domain (remainder filled in from reference TRBV19 and TRBJ1-5): DGGITQSPKYLFRKEGQNVTLSCEQNLNHDAMYWYRQDPGQGLRLIYYSQIVNDFQKGDIAEGYSVSREKKESFPLTVTSAQKNPTAFYLCASTSAGTGNQPQHFGDGTRLSIL.

V and J are TRBV5-3 and TRBJ1-5; TRBD1 is a possible D gene (5 bases). TRBV5-3 is sorted into the ORF group, with uncertain function. CDR3 length: 17 residues. Trimming cost V 4 bases and J 3 bases, with 20 bases left between them. In DNA form, the CDR3 reads TGTGCCAGAAGCCCCGCCCCCGAGACAGAAGTCAATCAGCCCCAGCATTTT. Protein: CARSPAPETEVNQPQHF.

The genes are TRBV6-6 and TRBJ1-5, with 7 nucleotides matching TRBD1. Germline assignment: CDR1 MNHNY and CDR2 SVGAGI (reference sequence). The CDR3 sequence is 16 residues long. Germline trimming cut 5 bases from V and 3 bases from J; bases unmatched to any gene: 10. CDR3 nucleotides: TGTGCCAGCAGTACCCTTCGGGACAGTTTCAATCAGCCCCAGCATTTT. Translation: CASSTLRDSFNQPQHF.

The chain couples TRBV7-9 to TRBJ2-1; D gene uncertain. CDR3 length equals 13 residues. Germline CDR1 is SEHNR and CDR2 is FQNEAQ (reference sequence). V was pared by 2 bases and J by 6 bases, with 8 bases between. The CDR3 reads CASSLSTLNEQFF. In DNA, the CDR3 is TGTGCCAGCAGCTTATCTACCCTCAATGAGCAGTTCTTC.

This chain joins TRBV19 and TRBJ2-5, with D maybe TRBD1 (6 bases). The CDR3 runs to 15 residues. CDR1 is LNHDA and CDR2 is SQIVND in the germline V gene (reference sequence). Trimming removed 4 bases at V and 0 bases at J, with 12 bases between. The CDR3 DNA follows: TGTGCCAGTAGTACCCTACAGGGATACCAAGAGACCCAGTACTTC. Translation gives CASSTLQGYQETQYF.

The rearrangement links TRBV3-1 (or the pseudogene TRBV3-2) to TRBJ1-3; 9 bases line up with TRBD1. The CDR3 has 17 residues. With V trimmed by 4 bases and J by 4 bases, 11 bases remained unmatched. Germline V gene lookup returns CDR1 LGHDT and CDR2 YNNKEL (reference sequence). CDR3 sequence: CASSPRPGTGKGNTIYF. The CDR3 DNA follows: TGTGCCAGCAGCCCCCGTCCCGGGACAGGGAAGGGAAACACCATATATTTT.

The chain carries TRBV4-2 and TRBJ2-1; no clear D. V lost 2 bases and J 1 base, leaving 12 bases between the germline ends. CDR3 length equals 16 residues. The germline V gene encodes CDR1 LGHNA and CDR2 YNFKEQ. CDR3 bases: TGTGCCAGCAGCCAATCCGACTCTTATTCCTACAATGAGCAGTTCTTC. This gives the protein CASSQSDSYSYNEQFF.

V is TRBV27 and J is TRBJ2-3; 8 bases map to TRBD2. The V segment lost 5 bases and the J segment 4 bases; nucleotides outside the gene matches: 5. There are 14 residues in the CDR3. Germline V lookup: CDR1 MNHEY, CDR2 SMNVEV (reference sequence). CDR3 in amino acids: CASSRAGGPDTQYF. CDR3 nucleotide sequence: TGTGCCAGCAGTAGGGCGGGAGGCCCAGATACGCAGTATTTT.

V gene TRBV7-3 combines with J gene TRBJ2-7; 9 bases match TRBD2. The CDR3 runs 16 residues. J gave up 2 bases and V 4 bases, and 9 bases lay outside the gene matches. CDR1 SGHTA and CDR2 FQGTGA come from the germline V gene. The CDR3 loop is CASSSYSSSGTYEQYF. CDR3 nucleotides: TGTGCCAGCAGCTCCTATTCGTCTAGCGGGACCTACGAGCAGTACTTC.

The CDR3: CASSRQGLNTEAFF. The CDR3 nucleotides are TGTGCCAGCAGCCGACAGGGATTGAACACTGAAGCTTTCTTT. The chain has TRBV25-1 and TRBJ1-1, with 7 bases that match TRBD1. Germline trimming cut 6 bases from V and 0 bases from J; bases unmatched to any gene: 4. Germline V gene lookup returns CDR1 MGHDK and CDR2 SYGVNS. The CDR3 is 14 residues long.

The gene calls are TRBV29-1 and TRBJ1-2; TRBD1 aligns across 11 bases. V was clipped by 6 bases and J by 5 bases; unmatched bases: 8. Germline V gene data show CDR1 as SQVTM and CDR2 as ANQGSEA. This CDR3 has 14 residues. The CDR3 nucleotides are TGCAGCGTGGCCGGGACAGGGGGGGCTTATGGCTACACCTTC. Its protein product is CSVAGTGGAYGYTF.

Only one count was recorded for this clone. This chain joins TRBV5-1 and TRBJ2-2, with 12 bases identical to TRBD2. CDR3 size: 15 residues. Germline lookup yields CDR1 SGHRS and CDR2 YFSETQ. J was trimmed by 8 bases and V by 0 bases; bases with no gene match: 2. The CDR3: CASSLGLAGEGELFF. DNA for the CDR3: TGCGCCAGCAGCTTGGGACTAGCGGGAGAGGGGGAGCTGTTTTTT.

The gene calls are TRBV4-1 and TRBJ1-5; D is unclear. CDR3 length equals 14 residues. CDR1 is MGHRA, CDR2 YSYEKL, per germline. Trimming pared 0 bases from V and 2 bases from J, leaving 5 bases between. CDR3 sequence (DNA): TGCGCCAGCAGCCAAGACCCAGGCAATCAGCCCCAGCATTTT. Translated, it gives CASSQDPGNQPQHF.

The chain employs TRBV30 and TRBJ2-7, with 7 bases aligning to TRBD1. The CDR3 covers 13 residues. Germline lookup yields CDR1 GTSNPN and CDR2 SVGIG (reference sequence). J was trimmed by 2 bases and V by 3 bases; bases with no gene match: 4. The CDR3 coding sequence is TGTGCCTGGAGCGTCGGGACAGCCTACGAGCAGTACTTC. Amino acids: CAWSVGTAYEQYF.

This chain links TRBV30 with TRBJ2-1; no reliable D call. The CDR3 is made up of 13 amino acids. Per the germline V gene, CDR1 is GTSNPN and CDR2 is SVGIG (reference sequence). The V end lost 2 bases, the J end lost 4 bases, and 9 bases lay between the germline ends. This chain's CDR3 is CAWSLSSYNEQFF. The CDR3 DNA reads TGTGCCTGGAGTCTTTCCAGTTACAATGAGCAGTTCTTC. The full variable domain, with the rest looked up from reference TRBV30 and TRBJ2-1, is SQTIHQWPATLVQPVGSPLSLECTVEGTSNPNLYWYRQAAGRGLQLLFYSVGIGQISSEVPQNLSASRPQDRQFILSSKKLLLSDSGFYLCAWSLSSYNEQFFGPGTRLTVL.

The V call is TRBV7-2, the J call TRBJ2-4, with TRBD1 identical over 7 bases. CDR3 size: 14 residues. The V segment lost 2 bases and the J segment 6 bases; nucleotides outside the gene matches: 4. Germline values: CDR1 SGHTA, CDR2 FQGNSA. In DNA form, the CDR3 reads TGTGCCAGCAGCTTACCCCGACAGGGAAACATTCAGTACTTC. This codes for CASSLPRQGNIQYF.

The chain carries TRBV28 and TRBJ2-3, with 7 bases fitting TRBD2. Trimming at V came to 5 bases and at J to 0 bases, leaving 5 bases not matched to a gene. CDR3 length equals 15 residues. Germline-derived CDR1 and CDR2 are MDHEN and SYDVKM. CDR3 sequence: CASSTGLSSTDTQYF. The CDR3, as DNA: TGTGCCAGCAGTACGGGACTATCTAGCACAGATACGCAGTATTTT.

The CDR3 region has the DNA TGTGCCAGCAGTCCCCTCACCTCCCTACTTATCATGCAGTACTTC. Amino acids: CASSPLTSLLIMQYF. This chain joins TRBV27 and TRBJ2-7; D gene ambiguous. The V end lost 5 bases, the J end lost 9 bases, and 23 bases lay between the germline ends. Germline loops: CDR1 MNHEY, CDR2 SMNVEV (reference sequence). The CDR3 runs to 15 residues.

This clone showed up just once. V and J are TRBV27 and TRBJ2-2, with TRBD2 matching over 7 bases. Trimming took 5 bases from V and 7 from J; bases not matched to a gene: 4. Germline assignment: CDR1 MNHEY and CDR2 SMNVEV (reference sequence). This CDR3 has 13 residues. CDR3 residues: CASSLERGGELFF. CDR3 sequence (DNA): TGTGCCAGCAGTCTGGAGCGGGGCGGGGAGCTGTTTTTT.

The chain couples TRBV27 to TRBJ2-5; 11 bases agree with TRBD2. V was clipped by 3 bases and J by 7 bases; unmatched bases: 13. There are 17 residues in the CDR3. Germline CDR1 reads MNHEY; CDR2 reads SMNVEV (reference sequence). Here the CDR3 reads CASSLTLQTSGSGTQYF. The CDR3 DNA reads TGTGCCAGCAGTTTGACGCTTCAAACTAGCGGGAGTGGGACCCAGTACTTC.

This sequence joins TRBV5-1 and TRBJ1-1, with 10 bases matching TRBD1. Germline CDR1 and CDR2: SGHRS and YFSETQ. This CDR3 spans 14 amino acids. The junction had 4 bases not matched to a gene; V was cut back by 1 base and J by 7 bases. CDR3 nucleotide sequence: TGCGCCAGCAGCTTGCCGGGACAGGGGTTTGAAGCTTTCTTT. This encodes CASSLPGQGFEAFF.

This clone was found once. The rearrangement uses TRBV7-2 and TRBJ2-3, with 7 bases aligning to TRBD2. The germline V gene encodes CDR1 SGHTA and CDR2 FQGNSA. V gave up 10 bases and J gave up 0 bases; unmatched junction bases: 7. CDR3 length: 14 amino acids. The CDR3 nucleotides read TGTGCCAAAGGGAGCGGGGCTAGCACAGATACGCAGTATTTT. It translates to CAKGSGASTDTQYF.

The V gene is TRBV4-1, the J gene TRBJ2-2; possible D gene TRBD1, 6 bases. Germline V gene lookup returns CDR1 MGHRA and CDR2 YSYEKL. V lost 1 base and J lost 5, with 11 bases in between. The CDR3 is 15 amino acids. The CDR3 spells CASSQALTGTGELFF. The CDR3 DNA sequence: TGCGCCAGCAGCCAAGCCCTTACAGGGACCGGGGAGCTGTTTTTT.

A word on this clone: Other DNA sequences in the sample encode the same CDR3. The genes are TRBV7-6 and TRBJ2-1, with 9 bases aligning to TRBD2. V shed 1 base, J shed 8 bases, and the junction held 9 bases outside the gene matches. CDR1 is SGHVS and CDR2 is FNYEAQ in the germline V gene. There are 16 residues in the CDR3. The CDR3 DNA is TGTGCCAGCAGCTTAGGGGGCGGGAGGGCCCTCGATGAGCAGTTCTTC. Amino acid sequence: CASSLGGGRALDEQFF.

This clone was picked up one time. The chain has TRBV2 and TRBJ1-4, with D possibly TRBD1 on 5 matching bases. V was shortened by 6 bases and J by 8 bases, with 19 bases between the two germline ends. CDR1 SNHLY and CDR2 FYNNEI come from the germline V gene. CDR3 length: 15 residues. CDR3 bases: TGTGCCAGCAGCCGAGACGGGGGAAGGGGAGAAAAACTGTTTTTT. This translates into CASSRDGGRGEKLFF.

The table lists this clone with a count of one. The rearrangement joins TRBV14 to TRBJ2-7; TRBD2 aligns across 12 bases. CDR3 length: 19 amino acids. Germline trimming cut 2 bases from V and 4 bases from J; bases unmatched to any gene: 15. Germline V lookup: CDR1 SGHDN, CDR2 FVKESK. The CDR3 loop is CASSQKPLRLAGAIYEQYF. The CDR3 bases are TGTGCCAGCAGCCAAAAACCCCTTCGACTAGCGGGAGCAATATACGAGCAGTACTTC.